The 32 T cell receptor beta chains reported below all come from one sample, sequenced in a study of regulatory T cells in long-lasting Graves disease. Time point described: newly diagnosed GD, antithyroid drugs for less than 3 months. Generation of the TCR library employed RNA extracted from PBMCs. CDR3 regions were amplified by Arm-PCR using iRepertoire HTBI primers to build TCR beta libraries. From the multiplex PCR reads, TCRdb called clonotypes with MiXCR, one entry per CDR3 protein. The sample yields a few hundred thousand distinct CDR3 sequences, about 15% seen once. This same sample was also taken into another study, of T cells in Graves' hyperthyroidism and ophthalmopathy.

The source was peripheral blood mononuclear cells (PBMCs), collected at new diagnosis, from a patient treated with antithyroid drugs. The receptors originated from a woman aged 50 to 60 with Graves disease.

The rearrangement links TRBV7-2 to TRBJ2-7; TRBD2 agrees at 7 bases. Per germline, CDR1 SGHTA and CDR2 FQGNSA. The CDR3 is 13 residues long. The junction had 3 bases not matched to a gene; V was cut back by 1 base and J by 6 bases. The CDR3 region is CASSLVGGSEQYF. CDR3 bases: TGTGCCAGCAGCTTAGTGGGAGGGAGCGAGCAGTACTTC.

The V call is TRBV12-3 or TRBV12-4, the J call TRBJ1-3, with a weak D call TRBD1 (6 bases). The CDR3 covers 15 residues. Deletions cut 7 bases from V and 0 bases from J, with 13 bases between. CDR3 coding DNA: TGTGCCAGCATCAGTACAGGGTACTCTGGAAACACCATATATTTT. Residues: CASISTGYSGNTIYF.

In this sample, this clonotype turned up a few times. The chain employs TRBV13 and TRBJ2-2; D is uncertain. The V gene's germline CDR1 is PRHDT and CDR2 FYEKMQ (reference sequence). CDR3 length: 15 amino acids. With 2 bases removed from V and 5 bases from J, the gap between germline ends came to 12 bases. CDR3 DNA: TGTGCCAGCAGCTTATCGGACCCAAGAACCGGGGAGCTGTTTTTT. It translates to CASSLSDPRTGELFF.

This clonotype occurred many times. The chain joins TRBV6-9 to TRBJ1-1; tentative D call: TRBD1 (5 bases). CDR3 length equals 14 residues. V lost 4 bases and J lost 1, with 10 bases in between. The germline CDR1 and CDR2 sequences are MNHGY and SVAAGI. CDR3: CASSFQGSNTEAFF. Here the CDR3 DNA reads TGTGCCAGCAGTTTTCAGGGCTCGAACACTGAAGCTTTCTTT.

V is TRBV7-9 and J is TRBJ1-4; D is unresolved. Germline loops: CDR1 SEHNR, CDR2 FQNEAQ (reference sequence). With 1 base removed from V and 3 bases from J, the gap between germline ends came to 12 bases. This CDR3 has 16 residues. The DNA for the CDR3 is TGTGCCAGCAGCTTAGAACCCATCGGGGCTAATGAAAAACTGTTTTTT. Translation: CASSLEPIGANEKLFF.

About this clonotype: With a much larger clone just one base away, this may be a read error. The chain combines TRBV5-4 with TRBJ2-7; D is ambiguous. CDR1 is SGHNT, CDR2 YYREEE, per germline (reference sequence). The CDR3 sequence is 13 residues long. The CDR3 nucleotides read TGTGCCAGCAGCTTGGGACGGAACTACGAGCAGTGCTTC. It codes for CASSLGRNYEQCF.

A single count supports this clonotype. This may be a read error: a much more frequent sequence differs by one nucleotide. In nucleotides, the CDR3 is TGTGCCAGCAGTTGGAGGGGTACTGTAGCTTTCTTT. The encoded protein is CASSWRGTVAFF. The chain employs TRBV28 and TRBJ1-1; D might be TRBD1 (5 bases). The germline gives CDR1 MDHEN, CDR2 SYDVKM. This CDR3 is 12 amino acids long.

The V gene is TRBV7-9, the J gene TRBJ2-3; 11 nucleotides align to TRBD1. Trimming cost V 4 bases and J 5 bases; bases outside gene matches: 8. The CDR3 length is 16 residues. The germline V gene encodes CDR1 SEHNR and CDR2 FQNEAQ (reference sequence). The CDR3 DNA reads as TGTGCCAGCAGCTGGGGACAGGGGGGCGCGGGAGATACGCAGTATTTT. This gives the protein CASSWGQGGAGDTQYF.

The chain links TRBV6-2 or TRBV6-3 to TRBJ2-1; 7 nucleotides agree with TRBD2. This CDR3 is built from 16 residues. J gave up 5 bases and V 0 bases, and 7 bases lay outside the gene matches. Germline V gives CDR1 MNHEY, CDR2 SVGEGT. CDR3 in amino acids: CASSYSLRTRHNEQFF. The CDR3 bases are TGTGCCAGCAGTTACTCCCTACGGACTAGACACAATGAGCAGTTCTTC.

This clonotype was picked up a small number of times. This clone may be a read error of a much larger clone one base away. The chain uses TRBV7-6 and TRBJ2-3; no clear D gene. Per the germline V gene, CDR1 is SGHVS and CDR2 is FNYEAQ. V lost 2 bases and J 2 bases, leaving 5 bases between the germline ends. The CDR3 runs to 13 residues. CDR3: CASSLPFTDTQYF. The CDR3 bases are TGTGCCAGCAGCTTACCCTTCACAGATACGCAGTATTTT.

This clonotype has more than one count but fewer than ten. The chain couples TRBV7-9 to TRBJ1-6, with D possibly matching TRBD1 (5 bases). The V gene lost 5 bases and the J gene lost 9 bases, with 14 bases spanning the gap. The CDR3 has 14 amino acids. CDR1 and CDR2 (germline): SEHNR, FQNEAQ (reference sequence). CDR3 loop: CASSHSGGGSPLHF. CDR3 DNA: TGTGCCAGCAGCCACTCGGGTGGGGGTTCACCCCTCCACTTT.

This clonotype was seen repeatedly, ten times or more. The gene calls are TRBV12-3 or TRBV12-4 and TRBJ2-1; 8 bases fit TRBD2. J gave up 9 bases and V 6 bases, and 10 bases lay outside the gene matches. This CDR3 has 14 residues. This CDR3 reads CASRSGGRGSEQFF. The DNA for the CDR3 is TGTGCCAGCAGATCGGGAGGGAGGGGCAGTGAGCAGTTCTTC.

A remark on this clonotype: One end of the junction fails to match germline, which may point to a read error. The chain is built from TRBV20-1 and TRBJ2-1; D is perhaps TRBD1 or TRBD2 (5 bases each). CDR3 length: 16 amino acids. CDR1 and CDR2 from the germline V gene are DFQATT and SNEGSKA (reference sequence). The CDR3 region has the DNA TGCAGTGCTCCGTCTGAGGGGCTCAACTCCTACCATGAGCAGTTCTTC. Encoded protein: CSAPSEGLNSYHEQFF.

This clonotype has a count of ten or more. The chain couples TRBV5-6 to TRBJ1-1; TRBD1 might be the D (5 bases). The V gene's germline CDR1 is SGHDT and CDR2 YYEEEE. V dropped 1 base and J dropped 6 bases, with 16 bases sitting between them. The CDR3 extends over 15 amino acids. As DNA, the CDR3 is TGTGCCAGCAGCTTGACCAGTCAGGGTATGGCTGAAGCTTTCTTT. Protein product: CASSLTSQGMAEAFF.

This clonotype was counted many times. The chain is built from TRBV11-2 and TRBJ2-1; 7 bases agree with TRBD2. J gave up 2 bases and V 1 base, and 11 bases lay outside the gene matches. Germline assignment: CDR1 SGHAT and CDR2 FQNNGV. The CDR3 sequence is 18 residues long. CDR3 in amino acids: CASSLVLGGRAPYNEQFF. CDR3 bases: TGTGCCAGCAGCTTAGTGCTAGGTGGGAGGGCCCCCTACAATGAGCAGTTCTTC.

Notes on this clonotype: Being one base from a much bigger clone, this may be a read error. V and J are TRBV28 and TRBJ2-7; 9 bases are shared with TRBD1. The germline gives CDR1 MDHEN, CDR2 SYDVKM. The CDR3 is 16 amino acids. CDR3 loop: CTSSPGPGQGAYEQYF. Here the CDR3 DNA reads TGTACCAGCAGTCCAGGACCGGGACAGGGCGCCTACGAGCAGTACTTC.

This clonotype appeared many times. The chain uses TRBV12-3 or TRBV12-4 and TRBJ2-3; D unclear. The V and J ends lost 7 bases and 2 bases respectively, with 16 bases between them. The CDR3 sequence is 15 residues long. The CDR3 DNA reads as TGTGCCAGCACCCCCCAAGGCGGAGTCACAGATACGCAGTATTTT. It yields the protein CASTPQGGVTDTQYF.

The chain has TRBV18 and TRBJ1-3; unclear D gene. CDR1 and CDR2 from the germline V gene are KGHSH and LQKENI. The CDR3 has 16 residues. V was pared by 0 bases and J by 2 bases, with 11 bases between. CDR3 region: CASSPPNVKTGNTIYF. The DNA of the CDR3 is TGTGCCAGCTCACCACCGAATGTCAAAACTGGAAACACCATATATTTT.

This clonotype was seen ten or more times. The genes are TRBV24-1 and TRBJ1-3; no definite D call. Trimming cost V 8 bases and J 0 bases, with 7 bases left between them. The CDR3 is made up of 13 amino acids. Germline lookup yields CDR1 KGHDR and CDR2 SFDVKD. CDR3 coding DNA: TGTGCCACCAAGCCGAGCTCTGGAAACACCATATATTTT. Its protein is CATKPSSGNTIYF.

This clonotype was seen many times. The rearrangement uses TRBV6-2 or TRBV6-3 and TRBJ2-3, with 8 bases lining up with TRBD2. The ends lost 2 bases at V and 5 bases at J; junction bases unmatched: 6. The CDR3 sequence is 15 residues long. Germline V CDR1 and CDR2: MNHEY, SVGEGT. CDR3 sequence (DNA): TGTGCCAGCAGTTACGGAGGCCGGGAGGGAGATACGCAGTATTTT. It encodes CASSYGGREGDTQYF.

This clonotype has just a few counts. The rearrangement joins TRBV12-3 or TRBV12-4 to TRBJ2-2; 8 bases agree with TRBD1. V trimming: 8 bases; J trimming: 7 bases; junction bases outside the gene matches: 9. The length of the CDR3 is 14 residues. CDR3 DNA sequence: TGTGCCAGCTCCGCAGGGGACAGGCTCGGGGAGCTGTTTTTT. Translation: CASSAGDRLGELFF.

Remarks on this clonotype: A much larger clone lies a single base off, so this may be a read error. The chain couples TRBV12-5 to TRBJ2-2; maybe TRBD2 (5 bases). V lost 3 bases and J 6 bases, leaving 20 bases between the germline ends. The CDR3 is 17 residues long. CDR1 LGHNT and CDR2 FRNRAP come from the germline V gene. This CDR3 is CASGFAPGTRFSGELFF. The CDR3 DNA reads as TGTGCTAGTGGTTTTGCCCCGGGAACGAGGTTCTCCGGGGAGCTGTTTTTT.

This clonotype was seen ten or more times. The V and J genes are TRBV20-1 and TRBJ2-7; 16 bases are a match to TRBD2. This CDR3 has 16 amino acids. Germline V lookup: CDR1 DFQATT, CDR2 SNEGSKA (reference sequence). V gave up 2 bases and J gave up 4 bases; unmatched junction bases: 5. The CDR3 region is CSARSGLAGGLYEQYF. Here the CDR3 DNA reads TGCAGTGCTAGATCGGGACTAGCGGGAGGGCTATACGAGCAGTACTTC.

This clonotype was recorded at least ten times. The chain is built from TRBV5-1 and TRBJ2-3; TRBD2 might be the D (5 bases). The V and J ends lost 9 bases and 3 bases respectively, with 23 bases between them. CDR3 size: 16 residues. CDR1 is SGHRS and CDR2 is YFSETQ in the germline V gene. CDR3 sequence (DNA): TGCGCCACAATGACGGGAAGAGGAGAAACGACAGATACGCAGTATTTT. This sequence encodes CATMTGRGETTDTQYF.

This clonotype was picked up many times. The chain joins TRBV2 to TRBJ1-1; 11 nucleotides agree with TRBD1. There are 14 residues in the CDR3. CDR1 is SNHLY, CDR2 FYNNEI, per germline. Trimming removed 6 bases from V and 8 bases from J; junction bases left unmatched: 8. The CDR3 reads CASSPRTGGSEAFF. For the CDR3, the DNA is TGTGCCAGCAGCCCACGGACAGGGGGCTCCGAAGCTTTCTTT. The full variable domain, its missing parts supplied by reference TRBV2 and TRBJ1-1, is EPEVTQTPSHQVTQMGQEVILRCVPISNHLYFYWYRQILGQKVEFLVSFYNNEISEKSEIFDDQFSVERPDGSNFTLKIRSTKLEDSAMYFCASSPRTGGSEAFFGQGTRLTVV.

Details on this clonotype: A much larger clone is a single base away; this may be a read error. The chain links TRBV28 to TRBJ2-7; D unresolved. From germline, CDR1 is MDHEN and CDR2 SYDVKM. Trimming removed 7 bases from V and 7 bases from J, with 26 bases in between. The length of the CDR3 is 16 residues. This chain's CDR3 is CASTKRNGGRNNEQYF. As DNA, the CDR3 is TGTGCCAGCACCAAACGAAACGGTGGACGCAACAATGAGCAGTACTTC.

This clonotype has a count of ten or more. V usage is TRBV11-2 and J usage is TRBJ1-5; no reliable D call. Germline V CDR1 and CDR2: SGHAT, FQNNGV. V lost 2 bases and J lost 3, with 11 bases in between. This CDR3 is 15 amino acids long. The chain's CDR3 is CASSLFAAVNQPQHF. CDR3 in DNA: TGTGCCAGCAGCTTATTTGCGGCTGTCAATCAGCCCCAGCATTTT.

This clonotype was seen many times. The CDR3 DNA reads TGTGCCAGCAGCTTAGGGGCCGCGACTAGCGGGAGGGCCGGGACCCAGTACTTC. Protein: CASSLGAATSGRAGTQYF. The V and J genes are TRBV7-8 and TRBJ2-5, with TRBD2 matching over 14 bases. The CDR3 covers 18 residues. The V and J ends lost 1 base and 7 bases, in that order; junction bases with no gene match: 11. Germline CDR1 SGHVS, CDR2 FQNEAQ.

The gene calls are TRBV29-1 and TRBJ2-1, with 13 bases matching TRBD2. The V segment lost 5 bases and the J segment 4 bases; nucleotides outside the gene matches: 2. Germline CDR1 and CDR2: SQVTM and ANQGSEA. This CDR3 region has 14 residues. CDR3 nucleotides: TGCAGCGTTTGGGGACTAGCGGGGTACAATGAGCAGTTCTTC. It yields the protein CSVWGLAGYNEQFF.

The chain joins TRBV10-3 to TRBJ2-1; tentative D call: TRBD2 (5 bases). V lost 6 bases and J lost 0, with 12 bases in between. Looked up from germline, CDR1 is ENHRY and CDR2 is SYGVKD. The CDR3 spans 15 residues. Written as DNA, the CDR3 is TGTGCCATCAGGAAAGCGGAGGCCTCCTACAATGAGCAGTTCTTC. This sequence encodes CAIRKAEASYNEQFF.

This clonotype was observed at least ten times. CDR3 amino acids: CASSYRGGIVNEQFF. Written as DNA, the CDR3 is TGTGCCAGCAGCTACCGGGGCGGGATAGTCAATGAGCAGTTCTTC. J is TRBJ2-1 and V is TRBV27, with a tentative D call TRBD2 (6 bases). Germline CDR1 and CDR2: MNHEY and SMNVEV (reference sequence). The CDR3 loop spans 15 amino acids. V lost 6 bases and J lost 6, with 18 bases in between.

V usage is TRBV28 and J usage is TRBJ2-7; TRBD1 matches at 10 bases. Germline V gene data show CDR1 as MDHEN and CDR2 as SYDVKM. V gave up 6 bases and J gave up 7 bases; unmatched junction bases: 3. This CDR3 spans 12 amino acids. The CDR3 nucleotides read TGTGCCAGCAGGACAGGGGGCTGGGAGCAGTACTTC. Translation: CASRTGGWEQYF.